Below, 32 T cell receptor beta chains from the same sample are listed, as sequenced in a study of blood T cell repertoires in COVID-19. The repertoire was sequenced with immunoSEQ multiplex PCR; TCRdb's copy has only in-frame clones and lacks some. This sample has a few hundred thousand clones, with roughly 86% found just once. Source material: peripheral blood. The receptors derive from a man younger than 35 with active or convalescent COVID-19.

The chain recombines TRBV5-1 with TRBJ2-4, with D hard to call. The germline CDR1 and CDR2 sequences are SGHRS and YFSETQ. Trimming removed 0 bases from V and 3 bases from J, with 4 bases in between. This CDR3 spans 13 amino acids. This CDR3 is CASSLDRKNIQYF. CDR3 in DNA: TGCGCCAGCAGCTTGGATCGCAAAAACATTCAGTACTTC.

V usage is TRBV5-1 and J usage is TRBJ2-1; 11 bases are shared with TRBD1. Germline CDR1 SGHRS, CDR2 YFSETQ. The V and J ends lost 0 bases and 9 bases, in that order; junction bases with no gene match: 8. This CDR3 has 16 amino acids. The CDR3 loop reads CASSLGPGQGVGEQFF. For the CDR3, the DNA is TGCGCCAGCAGCTTGGGGCCGGGACAGGGGGTCGGTGAGCAGTTCTTC.

This clone was counted a few times. V is TRBV19 and J is TRBJ2-7, with unresolved D. With 3 bases removed from V and 0 bases from J, the gap between germline ends came to 9 bases. This CDR3 contains 14 residues. Germline loops: CDR1 LNHDA, CDR2 SQIVND (reference sequence). This CDR3 is CASSIQAFSYEQYF. CDR3 coding DNA: TGTGCCAGTAGTATTCAGGCCTTCTCCTACGAGCAGTACTTC.

The chain links TRBV19 to TRBJ1-1, with 9 bases that match TRBD1. The ends lost 6 bases at V and 5 bases at J; junction bases unmatched: 10. This CDR3 comprises 15 residues. Germline assignment: CDR1 LNHDA and CDR2 SQIVND (reference sequence). CDR3 nucleotide sequence: TGTGCCAGTAGCAAGGGGGACAGGGAAGTGACTGAAGCTTTCTTT. Its translation: CASSKGDREVTEAFF. Complete variable domain (other parts from reference TRBV19 and TRBJ1-1): DGGITQSPKYLFRKEGQNVTLSCEQNLNHDAMYWYRQDPGQGLRLIYYSQIVNDFQKGDIAEGYSVSREKKESFPLTVTSAQKNPTAFYLCASSKGDREVTEAFFGQGTRLTVV.

CDR3 in amino acids: CASSRQGARTEAFF. In DNA form, the CDR3 reads TGTGCCAGCAGTCGACAGGGGGCGCGTACTGAAGCTTTCTTT. This chain uses TRBV2 with TRBJ1-1, with 10 bases identical to TRBD1. The germline gives CDR1 SNHLY, CDR2 FYNNEI. J gave up 5 bases and V 5 bases, and 5 bases lay outside the gene matches. The CDR3 has 14 amino acids.

The chain has TRBV19 and TRBJ2-7; no reliable D call. Trimming left V 3 bases short and J 7 bases short, with 19 bases between. The CDR3 sequence is 15 residues long. Germline CDR1 reads LNHDA; CDR2 reads SQIVND (reference sequence). The CDR3 coding sequence is TGTGCCAGTAGTATTAAACTCGGCGCGCACGGGGAGCAGTACTTC. It specifies CASSIKLGAHGEQYF.

This chain joins TRBV3-1 (or the pseudogene TRBV3-2) and TRBJ2-3; TRBD2 might be the D (6 bases). This CDR3 is 17 amino acids long. V lost 3 bases to trimming and J lost 1 base, with 17 bases between them. Germline loops: CDR1 LGHDT, CDR2 YNNKEL (reference sequence). The CDR3 reads CASSQYRVAVGTDTQYF. In DNA, the CDR3 is TGTGCCAGCAGCCAGTACCGGGTAGCGGTCGGCACAGATACGCAGTATTTT.

The chain links TRBV7-2 to TRBJ2-3; 8 nucleotides align to TRBD2. The length of the CDR3 is 14 residues. From germline, CDR1 is SGHTA and CDR2 FQGNSA. With V trimmed by 6 bases and J by 7 bases, 9 bases remained unmatched. CDR3 in amino acids: CASRTAGGGNTQYF. CDR3 nucleotides: TGTGCCAGCAGAACAGCGGGCGGGGGGAATACGCAGTATTTT.

The rearrangement joins TRBV9 to TRBJ2-1; D remains unclear. Germline CDR1 reads SGDLS; CDR2 reads YYNGEE. The CDR3 has 14 amino acids. V was clipped by 0 bases and J by 2 bases, with 6 bases between them. In DNA form, the CDR3 reads TGTGCCAGCAGCGTAGGCAGCGCCTACAATGAGCAGTTCTTC. The encoded protein is CASSVGSAYNEQFF.

The chain has TRBV7-3 and TRBJ2-7; 7 bases are shared with TRBD2. Germline assignment: CDR1 SGHTA and CDR2 FQGTGA. This CDR3 comprises 12 residues. The junction had 5 bases not matched to a gene; V was cut back by 4 bases and J by 8 bases. The CDR3 coding sequence is TGTGCCAGCAGCTCCAGACTAGCCCAGCAGTACTTC. Its translation is CASSSRLAQQYF.

The genes are TRBV6-5 and TRBJ1-1, with a weak D call TRBD1 (6 bases). V was shortened by 6 bases and J by 10 bases, with 24 bases between the two germline ends. Germline V CDR1 and CDR2: MNHEY, SVGAGI. This CDR3 region has 15 residues. CDR3 in DNA: TGTGCCAGCAGCCGAGACAGGACTCGGGCTCTGAGAGCTTTCTTT. Encoded protein: CASSRDRTRALRAFF.

V is TRBV5-1 and J is TRBJ2-7, with TRBD1 as a possible D gene (5 bases). Trimming removed 2 bases at V and 4 bases at J, with 13 bases between. Germline V gene data show CDR1 as SGHRS and CDR2 as YFSETQ. This CDR3 has 14 amino acids. The CDR3, as DNA: TGCGCCAGCAGCTTACAGGCCGAACCTTACGAGCAGTACTTC. This encodes CASSLQAEPYEQYF.

The chain employs TRBV27 and TRBJ2-3; TRBD2 matches 8 bases. Germline V lookup: CDR1 MNHEY, CDR2 SMNVEV (reference sequence). The CDR3 covers 15 residues. Germline trimming cut 7 bases from V and 4 bases from J; bases unmatched to any gene: 10. CDR3 sequence: CASKKRGYLPDTQYF. The DNA of the CDR3 is TGTGCCAGCAAGAAGCGGGGGTATCTCCCAGATACGCAGTATTTT.

The V and J genes are TRBV2 and TRBJ1-6; unclear D gene. The V gene lost 0 bases and the J gene lost 10 bases, with 13 bases spanning the gap. In germline, CDR1 is SNHLY, CDR2 FYNNEI. The CDR3 has 15 residues. CDR3 sequence (DNA): TGTGCCAGCAGTGAAGCAGGACTTACTTCCTCACCCCTCCACTTT. This codes for CASSEAGLTSSPLHF.

The rearrangement uses TRBV2 and TRBJ2-7, with TRBD2 matching over 8 bases. Trimming at V came to 10 bases and at J to 2 bases, leaving 4 bases not matched to a gene. The CDR3 has 12 amino acids. Per germline, CDR1 SNHLY and CDR2 FYNNEI. The CDR3 loop is CATTGGPYEQYF. In nucleotides, the CDR3 is TGTGCCACCACGGGGGGGCCCTACGAGCAGTACTTC.

The CDR3 DNA follows: TGTGCCAGTAGTATCGGGACAGGGTACCAGCCCCAGCATTTT. Amino acids: CASSIGTGYQPQHF. V usage is TRBV19 and J usage is TRBJ1-5, with 9 bases aligning to TRBD1. The V segment lost 3 bases and the J segment 7 bases; nucleotides outside the gene matches: 4. Germline V gene data show CDR1 as LNHDA and CDR2 as SQIVND (reference sequence). The CDR3 loop spans 14 amino acids.

This rearrangement joins TRBV6-5 to TRBJ2-1; 10 nucleotides agree with TRBD1. V trimming: 6 bases; J trimming: 6 bases; junction bases outside the gene matches: 8. The CDR3 covers 15 residues. Germline V lookup: CDR1 MNHEY, CDR2 SVGAGI. The CDR3 DNA reads as TGTGCCAGCAGCCCGGGCTGGACAGGGGGCAATGAGCAGTTCTTC. Amino acid sequence: CASSPGWTGGNEQFF.

The rearrangement joins TRBV9 to TRBJ2-3; 8 bases are a match to TRBD2. With 7 bases clipped from V and 2 bases from J, the junction kept 6 bases outside the gene matches. This CDR3 contains 14 residues. Germline loops: CDR1 SGDLS, CDR2 YYNGEE. This CDR3 is CASGTSGFTDTQYF. The CDR3 coding sequence is TGTGCCAGCGGAACTAGCGGATTCACAGATACGCAGTATTTT.

The chain couples TRBV29-1 to TRBJ2-2, with 9 bases matching TRBD1. V shed 7 bases, J shed 5 bases, and the junction held 2 bases outside the gene matches. The germline V gene has CDR1 SQVTM and CDR2 ANQGSEA. This CDR3 contains 12 residues. The CDR3 here is CSGGQGTGELFF. As DNA, the CDR3 is TGCAGCGGGGGACAGGGAACCGGGGAGCTGTTTTTT.

The V and J genes are TRBV14 and TRBJ2-1, with D unclear. There are 16 residues in the CDR3. Germline CDR1 SGHDN, CDR2 FVKESK. With 4 bases removed from V and 8 bases from J, the gap between germline ends came to 21 bases. This chain's CDR3 is CASSPPTTGFGDEQFF. CDR3 nucleotides: TGTGCCAGCAGCCCTCCGACCACGGGTTTCGGCGATGAGCAGTTCTTC.

The V call is TRBV7-9, the J call TRBJ1-5; tentative D call: TRBD1 (6 bases). CDR1 and CDR2 from the germline V gene are SEHNR and FQNEAQ (reference sequence). The ends were cut back, 0 bases at V and 7 bases at J, with 10 bases in the middle. This CDR3 has 14 residues. The CDR3 loop is CASSLATGNQPQHF. The DNA of the CDR3 is TGTGCCAGCAGCTTAGCCACAGGGAACCAGCCCCAGCATTTT.

The CDR3 DNA reads as TGTGCCACCAGCAGAGATTATGAGGATTTAATTTATGCTGGAAACACCATATATTTT. Amino acids: CATSRDYEDLIYAGNTIYF. The rearrangement joins TRBV15 to TRBJ1-3; D gene unclear. CDR3 length: 19 amino acids. Germline V CDR1 and CDR2: LNHNV, YYDKDF (reference sequence). The V end was cut by 0 bases, the J end by 2 bases, with 20 bases between.

The chain uses TRBV7-9 and TRBJ1-1; D unclear. The CDR3 is made up of 11 amino acids. V was clipped by 7 bases and J by 6 bases, with 9 bases between them. In germline, CDR1 is SEHNR, CDR2 FQNEAQ (reference sequence). DNA for the CDR3: TGTGCCAGCACCAATGGCCCTGAAGCTTTCTTT. Protein product: CASTNGPEAFF.

V gene TRBV11-2 combines with J gene TRBJ2-1; 9 nucleotides agree with TRBD2. CDR1 SGHAT and CDR2 FQNNGV come from the germline V gene. The V and J ends lost 5 bases and 6 bases, in that order; junction bases with no gene match: 8. The CDR3 runs 15 residues. The CDR3 DNA reads as TGTGCCAGCAGCCATTTAGCGGGAGCGATCAATGAGCAGTTCTTC. This codes for CASSHLAGAINEQFF.

In this sample, this clone turned up once. The chain uses TRBV15 and TRBJ2-3, with 7 bases aligning to TRBD1. Germline trimming cut 0 bases from V and 4 bases from J; bases unmatched to any gene: 4. CDR3 length equals 15 residues. CDR1 is LNHNV, CDR2 YYDKDF, per germline (reference sequence). The CDR3 DNA sequence: TGTGCCACCAGCAGAGAAGGACAGGTATCAGATACGCAGTATTTT. It yields the protein CATSREGQVSDTQYF.

A few counts support this clone. This sequence joins TRBV3-1 (or the pseudogene TRBV3-2) and TRBJ2-3; perhaps TRBD1 as D (6 bases). This CDR3 spans 17 amino acids. V was shortened by 1 base and J by 1 base, with 15 bases between the two germline ends. CDR1 and CDR2 (germline): LGHDT, YNNKEL (reference sequence). CDR3 sequence (DNA): TGTGCCAGCAGCCAAGGTTCCCCGAACAGGGGCACAGATACGCAGTATTTT. It is translated as CASSQGSPNRGTDTQYF.

The rearrangement links TRBV14 to TRBJ1-6, with D possibly TRBD1 on 5 matching bases. Per germline, CDR1 SGHDN and CDR2 FVKESK. The length of the CDR3 is 17 residues. The V end lost 5 bases, the J end lost 6 bases, and 20 bases lay between the germline ends. CDR3: CASSSRDKVGGNSPLHF. The CDR3 nucleotides read TGTGCCAGCAGCTCGAGGGATAAGGTCGGGGGTAATTCACCCCTCCACTTT.

The rearrangement joins TRBV11-2 to TRBJ2-5; TRBD2 agrees at 10 bases. The germline V gene encodes CDR1 SGHAT and CDR2 FQNNGV. With V trimmed by 5 bases and J by 4 bases, 16 bases remained unmatched. The CDR3 loop spans 18 amino acids. CDR3 nucleotides: TGTGCCAGCAGCGAACTAGCGGGACGTCTTAAAAGACCAGAGACCCAGTACTTC. Translated, it gives CASSELAGRLKRPETQYF.

A few counts support this clone. The rearrangement uses TRBV5-4 and TRBJ2-7, with a tentative D call TRBD2 (5 bases). CDR1 is SGHNT, CDR2 YYREEE, per germline (reference sequence). V was clipped by 2 bases and J by 3 bases, with 9 bases between them. CDR3 size: 13 residues. Here the CDR3 reads CASSLGSLYEQYF. For the CDR3, the DNA is TGTGCCAGCAGCTTAGGGAGTCTCTACGAGCAGTACTTC. Full variable domain (rest looked up from reference TRBV5-4 and TRBJ2-7): ETGVTQSPTHLIKTRGQQVTLRCSSQSGHNTVSWYQQALGQGPQFIFQYYREEENGRGNFPPRFSGLQFPNYSSELNVNALELDDSALYLCASSLGSLYEQYFGPGTRLTVT.

This clone was observed a single time. V is TRBV19 and J is TRBJ1-3, with D hard to call. Germline values: CDR1 LNHDA, CDR2 SQIVND (reference sequence). The CDR3 has 14 residues. Trimming cost V 5 bases and J 0 bases, with 8 bases left between them. DNA of the CDR3: TGTGCCAGTAGTCGGGTTGTCTCTGGAAACACCATATATTTT. It is translated as CASSRVVSGNTIYF.

This chain connects TRBV11-3 to TRBJ2-5; 9 bases fit TRBD2. This CDR3 contains 15 residues. Trimming took 7 bases from V and 1 from J; bases not matched to a gene: 7. The germline CDR1 and CDR2 sequences are SGHNT and YENEEA. In DNA form, the CDR3 reads TGTGCCAGCAACATGGGCGGGAGGGCCCAAGAGACCCAGTACTTC. Its translation is CASNMGGRAQETQYF. Filled out from reference TRBV11-3 and TRBJ2-5, the complete variable domain reads EAGVVQSPRYKIIEKKQPVAFWCNPISGHNTLYWYLQNLGQGPELLIRYENEEAVDDSQLPKDRFSAERLKGVDSTLKIQPAELGDSAVYLCASNMGGRAQETQYFGPGTRLLVL.

This clone is a singleton in its sample. V is TRBV5-1 and J is TRBJ2-7; 7 bases fit TRBD1. Unmatched junction bases numbered 7, after V lost 6 bases and J lost 4 bases. CDR1 SGHRS and CDR2 YFSETQ come from the germline V gene. This CDR3 has 13 amino acids. The CDR3 loop is CASTGGQTYEQYF. The CDR3 DNA is TGCGCCAGCACTGGGGGACAGACATACGAGCAGTACTTC.